The present T cell receptor beta chain was sequenced within a study of blood T cell repertoires in COVID-19 (dated by TCRdb to about 2020). Broadly, across the study: Samples from collaborators originated in the United States, Italy and Spain and spanned both the acute and convalescent phases of COVID-19. The material from the prospective study consisted of cDNA or gDNA derived from T cells, B-cell-depleted T cells, or PBMCs. The dataset comprised deeply sampled blood TCRbeta repertoires from subjects exposed to, actively infected with, or recovered from COVID-19. The repertoires were released in a freely available public database intended as a resource for research on the immune response to SARS-CoV-2. Samples came from the ongoing ImmuneRACE study (first 160 participants) plus 1,254 subjects from 6 global collaborators. The sample metadata nearly always contained a de-identified subject ID, COVID-19 status, age in years and sex. Where available, HLA class I and class II types were taken from metadata supplied by the sample provider and were not determined by assay-based typing.

Points the paper makes about the study in general: Clinical and demographic metadata were provided uncurated, with the amount varying by source and participant.

The collaborating institutions used their own protocols to collect whole blood in K2EDTA tubes. For TCRbeta analysis, collaborators shipped samples in one of three forms: frozen whole blood, isolated PBMCs, or DNA extracted from either of those sample types. The immunoSEQ Assay, a bias-controlled multiplex PCR, was used to amplify TCRbeta CDR3 regions from genomic DNA. As for the authors' bioinformatics: Within the assay, amplification of reference gene primers was used to estimate how many nucleated cells each sample contained. Sequence reads were collapsed and filtered to measure the absolute abundance of every unique TCRbeta CDR3 rearrangement. For each sample, productive Simpson clonality was calculated by taking the square root of Simpson's diversity index across productive rearrangements. The table comes from immuneACCESS by way of TCRdb, which keeps in-frame sequences with V and J called. Part of the clones is missing from these tables; in studies checked, under half for an unresolved V gene and the rest for unknown reasons. For V, J and clone size, that table is used; D and trimming come from the DNA. The sample table contains more than 85,000 clones; only one count was recorded for about three quarters of them. Clones ranked in the top ten supply roughly 17% of the sample.

The germline V gene provides CDR1 SGHRS and CDR2 YFSETQ. Trimmed from V: 5 bases; trimmed from J: 7 bases; junction bases lacking a gene match: 13. The CDR3 runs 15 amino acids, cysteine and phenylalanine included. Only the CDR3 part of the read is kept: 45 bases, read in frame from the first base. To note about this clone: Its antigen has not been determined. It has no much larger one-base neighbor in the sample; base qualities were not kept.

This receptor was obtained from an elderly woman with active or convalescent COVID-19. The chain uses TRBV5-1 and TRBJ2-7; 9 of the junction bases match TRBD1. Specimen: peripheral blood. The CDR3 protein: CASSVSGTGQGEQYF. Here is the DNA: TGCGCCAGCAGTGTTTCCGGGACAGGGCAGGGGGAGCAGTACTTC.